These 11 T cell receptor beta chains originate from one sample sequenced in a study of T cells in tuberculosis. Time point meaning: new active TB diagnosis, blood taken before or within 7 days of starting treatment. TCRdb's copy holds only in-frame clones and misses some; the assay was immunoSEQ multiplex PCR. The sample records about 33,000 clones, about 90% being singletons. Specimen: PBMCs, collected at tuberculosis diagnosis. These receptors all stem from an adult with tuberculosis.

The CDR3: CASRPTGSDTQYF. The CDR3 DNA follows: TGTGCCAGCAGGCCGACAGGGAGCGATACGCAGTATTTT. The chain combines TRBV28 with TRBJ2-3, with 7 bases fitting TRBD1. V was pared by 6 bases and J by 6 bases, with 6 bases of the junction left unmatched. The CDR3 has 13 amino acids. Germline CDR1 and CDR2: MDHEN and SYDVKM.

This clone was seen only once. The rearrangement uses TRBV5-1 and TRBJ1-5, with 8 bases that match TRBD1. Germline V CDR1 and CDR2: SGHRS, YFSETQ. This CDR3 is built from 14 residues. V dropped 4 bases and J dropped 7; count of bases not matched to a gene: 7. CDR3 amino acids: CASSVTGGGQPQHF. CDR3 bases: TGCGCCAGCAGCGTCACAGGGGGAGGGCAGCCCCAGCATTTT.

The CDR3 sequence is CSVQGTAGNTIYF. The DNA for the CDR3 is TGCAGCGTACAGGGGACAGCTGGAAACACCATATATTTT. V gene TRBV29-1 combines with J gene TRBJ1-3; 7 bases are shared with TRBD1. This CDR3 has 13 residues. With 6 bases clipped from V and 2 bases from J, the junction kept 4 bases outside the gene matches. Germline V gene sequence: CDR1 SQVTM, CDR2 ANQGSEA.

The chain is built from TRBV9 and TRBJ2-7; D possibly corresponds to TRBD2 (6 bases). The CDR3 spans 17 residues. The germline V gene has CDR1 SGDLS and CDR2 YYNGEE. Deletions cut 4 bases from V and 0 bases from J, with 20 bases between. The CDR3 loop reads CASSSPVGGGSSYEQYF. CDR3 DNA sequence: TGTGCCAGCAGCTCCCCGGTGGGGGGAGGCAGCTCCTACGAGCAGTACTTC.

The chain joins TRBV4-2 to TRBJ2-5; perhaps TRBD2 as D (5 bases). This CDR3 spans 15 amino acids. Germline CDR1 is LGHNA and CDR2 is YNFKEQ. V was clipped by 0 bases and J by 4 bases, with 12 bases between them. Here the CDR3 reads CASSQERGLLETQYF. The DNA of the CDR3 is TGTGCCAGCAGCCAAGAACGAGGGCTTTTAGAGACCCAGTACTTC.

The chain carries TRBV11-2 and TRBJ2-5; 7 bases map to TRBD2. CDR3 length: 15 amino acids. V gave up 1 base and J gave up 5 bases; unmatched junction bases: 7. Looked up from germline, CDR1 is SGHAT and CDR2 is FQNNGV. CDR3 amino acids: CASSLGGSRLETQYF. CDR3 in DNA: TGTGCCAGCAGCTTAGGCGGGAGCAGGTTGGAGACCCAGTACTTC.

J is TRBJ1-1 and V is TRBV7-8; D not certain. CDR1 and CDR2 (germline): SGHVS, FQNEAQ. CDR3 length equals 16 residues. V shed 5 bases and J shed 6 bases, with 22 bases lying between them. CDR3 sequence (DNA): TGTGCCAGCAGCCGCCTCAGTGGAGCCCAGGACTCTGAAGCTTTCTTT. Residues: CASSRLSGAQDSEAFF.

This rearrangement joins TRBV7-9 to TRBJ2-1, with 9 bases fitting TRBD2. CDR1 and CDR2 (germline): SEHNR, FQNEAQ (reference sequence). V lost 6 bases to trimming and J lost 0 bases; unmatched junction nucleotides: 6. This CDR3 is 16 amino acids long. The DNA for the CDR3 is TGTGCCAGCAGGCCGCTAGCGGGGAGCTCCTACAATGAGCAGTTCTTC. It translates to CASRPLAGSSYNEQFF.

The chain recombines TRBV5-5 with TRBJ1-5, with D perhaps matching TRBD1 (6 bases). CDR1 is SGHKS, CDR2 YYEKEE, per germline (reference sequence). V gave up 0 bases and J gave up 7 bases, with 11 bases separating them. This CDR3 comprises 14 residues. This CDR3 reads CASSLAGAGQPQHF. In nucleotides, the CDR3 is TGTGCCAGCAGCTTGGCAGGGGCAGGACAGCCCCAGCATTTT.

V gene TRBV6-1 combines with J gene TRBJ1-5; no firm D call. CDR1 is MNHNS, CDR2 SASEGT, per germline. V lost 6 bases to trimming and J lost 2 bases, with 11 bases between them. The CDR3 runs to 14 residues. CDR3 sequence reads: CASSPRRGNQPQHF. The CDR3 bases are TGTGCCAGCAGCCCGAGGAGGGGCAATCAGCCCCAGCATTTT.

A single count supports this clone. V and J are TRBV18 and TRBJ1-1; 7 bases fit TRBD1. The germline CDR1 and CDR2 sequences are KGHSH and LQKENI. Trimming cost V 6 bases and J 7 bases; bases outside gene matches: 8. The CDR3 covers 13 residues. CDR3 nucleotide sequence: TGTGCCAGCTCTCAGGACAGGCCCGATGAAGCTTTCTTT. Its protein product is CASSQDRPDEAFF.